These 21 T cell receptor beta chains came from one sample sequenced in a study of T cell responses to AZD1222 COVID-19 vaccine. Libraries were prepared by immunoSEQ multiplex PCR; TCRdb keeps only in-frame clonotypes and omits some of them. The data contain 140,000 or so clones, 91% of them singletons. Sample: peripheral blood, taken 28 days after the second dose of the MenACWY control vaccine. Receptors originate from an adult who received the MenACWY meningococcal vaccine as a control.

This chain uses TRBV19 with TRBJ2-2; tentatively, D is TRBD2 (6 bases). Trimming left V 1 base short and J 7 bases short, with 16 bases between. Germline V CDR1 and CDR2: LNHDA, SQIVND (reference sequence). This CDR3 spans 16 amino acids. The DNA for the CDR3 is TGTGCCAGTAGTATAGGAGGACTCCAGCGGGTCGGGGAGCTGTTTTTT. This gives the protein CASSIGGLQRVGELFF.

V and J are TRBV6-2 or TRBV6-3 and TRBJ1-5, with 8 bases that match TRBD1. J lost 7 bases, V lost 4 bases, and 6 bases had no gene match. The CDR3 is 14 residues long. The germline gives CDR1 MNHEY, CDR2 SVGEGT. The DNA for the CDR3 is TGTGCCAGCAGTTGGACAGGGTCGGGCCAGCCCCAGCATTTT. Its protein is CASSWTGSGQPQHF.

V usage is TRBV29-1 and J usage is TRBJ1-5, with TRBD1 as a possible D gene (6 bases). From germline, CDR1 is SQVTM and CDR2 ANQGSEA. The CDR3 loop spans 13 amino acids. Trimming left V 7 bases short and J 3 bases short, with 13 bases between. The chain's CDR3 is CSAEGGPNQPQHF. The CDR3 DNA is TGCAGCGCCGAGGGGGGACCCAATCAGCCCCAGCATTTT.

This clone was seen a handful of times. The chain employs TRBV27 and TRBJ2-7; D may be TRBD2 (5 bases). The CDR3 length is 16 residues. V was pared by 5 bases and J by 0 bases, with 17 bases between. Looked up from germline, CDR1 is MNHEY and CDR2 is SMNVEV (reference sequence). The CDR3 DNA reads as TGTGCCAGCAGTCCGACGTATGGCGGGCTCTCCTACGAGCAGTACTTC. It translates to CASSPTYGGLSYEQYF.

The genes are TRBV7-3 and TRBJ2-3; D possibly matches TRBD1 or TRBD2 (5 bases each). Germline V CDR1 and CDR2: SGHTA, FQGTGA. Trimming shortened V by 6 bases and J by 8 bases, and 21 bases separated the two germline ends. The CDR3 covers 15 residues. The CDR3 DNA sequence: TGTGCCAGCAGACGATCAGGGCTAGTCGGGACTACGCAGTATTTT. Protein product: CASRRSGLVGTTQYF.

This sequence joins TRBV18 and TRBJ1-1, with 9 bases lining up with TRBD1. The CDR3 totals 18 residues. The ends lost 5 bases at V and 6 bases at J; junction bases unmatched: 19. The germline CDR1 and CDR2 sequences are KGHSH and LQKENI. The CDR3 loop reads CASSNQQALQGAIAEAFF. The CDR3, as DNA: TGTGCCAGCTCAAACCAGCAAGCATTACAGGGGGCGATCGCTGAAGCTTTCTTT.

For the CDR3, the DNA is TGCGCCAGCAGCTTGGGCAAGAGAAACACTGAAGCTTTCTTT. The encoded protein is CASSLGKRNTEAFF. The chain recombines TRBV5-1 with TRBJ1-1; D remains ambiguous. The V end lost 0 bases, the J end lost 2 bases, and 8 bases lay between the germline ends. The CDR3 length is 14 residues. Germline CDR1 is SGHRS and CDR2 is YFSETQ.

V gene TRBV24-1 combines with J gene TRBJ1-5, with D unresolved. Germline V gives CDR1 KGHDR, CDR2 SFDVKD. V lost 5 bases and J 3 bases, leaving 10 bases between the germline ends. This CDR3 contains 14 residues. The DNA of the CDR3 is TGTGCCACCAGTGTTTCAGGCAACAATCAGCCCCAGCATTTT. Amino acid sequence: CATSVSGNNQPQHF.

The DNA of the CDR3 is TGCAGTGCTAAACAGGTCGGTGAGCAGTTCTTC. Residues: CSAKQVGEQFF. V usage is TRBV20-1 and J usage is TRBJ2-1, with TRBD1 as a possible D gene (5 bases). The germline V gene has CDR1 DFQATT and CDR2 SNEGSKA (reference sequence). There are 11 residues in the CDR3. The V and J ends lost 4 bases and 9 bases respectively, with 10 bases between them.

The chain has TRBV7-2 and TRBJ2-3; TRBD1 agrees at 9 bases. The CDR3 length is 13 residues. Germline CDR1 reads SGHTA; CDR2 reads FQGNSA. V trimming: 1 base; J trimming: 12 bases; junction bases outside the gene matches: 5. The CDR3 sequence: CASSLETGGAQYF. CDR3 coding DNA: TGTGCCAGCAGCTTAGAGACAGGGGGGGCACAGTATTTT.

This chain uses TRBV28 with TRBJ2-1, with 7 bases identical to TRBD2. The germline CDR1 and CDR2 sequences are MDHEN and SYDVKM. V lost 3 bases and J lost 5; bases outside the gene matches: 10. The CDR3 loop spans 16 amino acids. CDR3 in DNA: TGTGCCAGCAGTTTTATGGGGGGGGATCGGGACAATGAGCAGTTCTTC. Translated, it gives CASSFMGGDRDNEQFF.

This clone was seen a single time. CDR3 coding DNA: TGTGCCAGTAGTCCCGCAGGGGGGCAGCCCCAGCATTTT. Translated: CASSPAGGQPQHF. This chain joins TRBV19 and TRBJ1-5, with TRBD1 matching 7 bases. The length of the CDR3 is 13 residues. With 5 bases clipped from V and 7 bases from J, the junction kept 5 bases outside the gene matches. CDR1 and CDR2 (germline): LNHDA, SQIVND (reference sequence).

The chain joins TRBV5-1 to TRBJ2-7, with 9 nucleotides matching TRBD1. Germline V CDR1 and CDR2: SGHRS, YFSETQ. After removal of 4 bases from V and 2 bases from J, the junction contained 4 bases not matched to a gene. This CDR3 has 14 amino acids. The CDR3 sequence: CASSVGQGTYEQYF. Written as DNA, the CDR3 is TGCGCCAGCAGCGTGGGACAGGGTACCTACGAGCAGTACTTC.

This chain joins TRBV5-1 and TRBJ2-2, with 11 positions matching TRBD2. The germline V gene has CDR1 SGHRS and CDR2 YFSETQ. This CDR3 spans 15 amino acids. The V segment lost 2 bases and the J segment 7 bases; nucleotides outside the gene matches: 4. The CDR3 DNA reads TGCGCCAGCAGCTTACTAGCGGGAGTCTACGGGGAGCTGTTTTTT. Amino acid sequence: CASSLLAGVYGELFF.

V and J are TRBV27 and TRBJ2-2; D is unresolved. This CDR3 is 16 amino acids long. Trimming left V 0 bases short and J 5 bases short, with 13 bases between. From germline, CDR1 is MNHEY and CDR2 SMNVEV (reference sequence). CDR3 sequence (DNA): TGTGCCAGCAGTTTATCTCACCTCCAAAGGACCGGGGAGCTGTTTTTT. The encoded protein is CASSLSHLQRTGELFF.

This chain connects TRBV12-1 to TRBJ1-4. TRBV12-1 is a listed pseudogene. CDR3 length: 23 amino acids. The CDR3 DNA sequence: TGTGCCAGCAGCTTTATTTCCCACAGACCGGGACCAGGACTTCTTGCAACTAATGAAAAACTGTTTTTT. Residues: CASSFISHRPGPGLLATNEKLFF.

CDR3 residues: CASSLRTKLRDRGGETQYF. The CDR3 DNA is TGTGCCAGCAGCTTACGTACGAAACTCCGGGACAGGGGGGGAGAGACCCAGTACTTC. This chain joins TRBV7-6 and TRBJ2-5; TRBD1 matches 11 bases. This CDR3 is built from 19 residues. J was trimmed by 4 bases and V by 2 bases; bases with no gene match: 15. From germline, CDR1 is SGHVS and CDR2 FNYEAQ.

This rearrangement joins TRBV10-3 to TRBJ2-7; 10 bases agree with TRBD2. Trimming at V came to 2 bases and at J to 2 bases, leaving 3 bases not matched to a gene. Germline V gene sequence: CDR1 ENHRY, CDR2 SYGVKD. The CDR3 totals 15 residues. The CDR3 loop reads CAISERTSGTYEQYF. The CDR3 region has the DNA TGTGCCATCAGTGAGAGGACTAGCGGAACCTACGAGCAGTACTTC.

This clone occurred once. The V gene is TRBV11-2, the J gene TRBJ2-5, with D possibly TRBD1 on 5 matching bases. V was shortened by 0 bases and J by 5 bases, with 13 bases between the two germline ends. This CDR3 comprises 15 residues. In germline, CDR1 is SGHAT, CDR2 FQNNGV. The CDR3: CASSLEGRVGETQYF. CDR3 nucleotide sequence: TGTGCCAGCAGCTTAGAGGGCAGGGTGGGCGAGACCCAGTACTTC.

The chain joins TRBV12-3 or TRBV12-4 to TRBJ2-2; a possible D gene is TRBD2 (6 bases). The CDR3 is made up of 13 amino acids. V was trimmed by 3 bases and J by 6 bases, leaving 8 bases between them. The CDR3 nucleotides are TGTGCCAGCAGTTTCGGGGGAGCCGGGGAGCTGTTTTTT. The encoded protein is CASSFGGAGELFF.

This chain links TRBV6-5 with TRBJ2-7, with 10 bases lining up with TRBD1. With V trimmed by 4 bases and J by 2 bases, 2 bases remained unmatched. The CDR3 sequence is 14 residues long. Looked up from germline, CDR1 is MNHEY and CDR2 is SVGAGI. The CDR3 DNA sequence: TGTGCCAGCAGTTTAGACAGGGGGCCCTACGAGCAGTACTTC. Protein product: CASSLDRGPYEQYF.